The following is a T cell receptor (beta chain) sequence with its context. This clonotype was seen a handful of times. The specificity of this receptor is unknown. Qualities for individual bases were not recorded, and no much larger clone is one base off. There are 15 amino acids in the CDR3, from cysteine to phenylalanine inclusive. The kept DNA is CDR3 alone, 45 bases in frame from the first base. The junction carries 9 bases between V and J, which are trimmed by 0 bases and 2 bases respectively. As encoded in the germline V gene, CDR1 is SGHRS while CDR2 is YFSETQ. The library was made by PCR. The data were produced on an Illumina HiSeq 2500. Molecular barcoding was employed in the preparation of TCR libraries, with unique molecular identifiers being used to normalize TCRbeta repertoire quantification. TCRdb cleaned the public reads at Q25 with fastp, built clones with MiXCR and kept in-frame beta chains. Under each unique CDR3 protein, matching rows form one entry showing the most common genes and DNA. The sample has hundreds of thousands of distinct CDR3 sequences on record, roughly an eighth of them singletons. The ten largest make up 5% to 6% of the sample.

This sample is drawn from a study of T-cell reconstitution after alpha-beta-depleted transplantation in children (dated by TCRdb to about 2016). In the study overall: Using TCR repertoire profiling, the study followed T-cell immune reconstitution in a quantitative way in children after TCRalphabeta/CD19-depleted allogeneic hematopoietic cell transplantation.

The source of this sequence is a human donor who donated a stem cell graft to a child with combined immunodeficiency. The sequencing here drew on PBMCs from the stem cell graft donor, taken from the stem cell graft. The rearranged chain carries TRBV5-1 and TRBJ2-1; TRBD2 might be the D gene, on 5 matching bases. CDR3 sequence: CASSLVARTYNEQFF. The DNA reads TGCGCCAGCAGCTTGGTAGCGAGGACCTACAATGAGCAGTTCTTC.